A single sample gave rise to the 8 T cell receptor beta chains below, sequenced in a study of T cell responses to AZD1222 COVID-19 vaccine. The method was immunoSEQ multiplex PCR; TCRdb's version includes in-frame clones alone and lacks a portion of them. The sample holds fewer than 150,000 clones, around nine tenths seen once. The sequences come from peripheral blood, collected on day 0 of AZD1222 vaccination. Source of these receptors: an adult in good health.

The J gene is TRBJ1-4, the V gene TRBV7-2; D may be TRBD1 (5 bases). The V gene lost 5 bases and the J gene lost 7 bases, with 14 bases spanning the gap. The CDR3 runs to 14 residues. The germline CDR1 and CDR2 sequences are SGHTA and FQGNSA. The CDR3 reads CASSMGPSGEKLFF. The CDR3 DNA is TGTGCCAGCAGCATGGGACCGAGTGGTGAAAAACTGTTTTTT.

V usage is TRBV3-1 (or the pseudogene TRBV3-2) and J usage is TRBJ2-7, with a tentative D call TRBD2 (6 bases). The CDR3 is 15 amino acids. V shed 3 bases and J shed 2 bases, with 14 bases lying between them. Looked up from germline, CDR1 is LGHDT and CDR2 is YNNKEL (reference sequence). CDR3 DNA sequence: TGTGCCAGCAGCCAGGCTAGCGCAGCTACCTACGAGCAGTACTTC. Translated, it gives CASSQASAATYEQYF.

The chain is built from TRBV6-4 and TRBJ2-3; 9 bases match TRBD2. The germline CDR1 and CDR2 sequences are MRHNA and SNTAGT. CDR3 length equals 17 residues. V dropped 0 bases and J dropped 2; count of bases not matched to a gene: 6. For the CDR3, the DNA is TGTGCCAGCAGTGACTCGAGGGAGCGGGAGGCCACAGATACGCAGTATTTT. Translating gives CASSDSREREATDTQYF.

The chain combines TRBV6-5 with TRBJ1-4; possible D gene TRBD1, 6 bases. The V gene lost 6 bases and the J gene lost 7 bases, with 15 bases spanning the gap. CDR1 and CDR2 (germline): MNHEY, SVGAGI. The CDR3 loop spans 14 amino acids. CDR3 protein: CASSNQGRVEKLFF. CDR3 DNA sequence: TGTGCCAGCAGCAATCAGGGGCGGGTTGAAAAACTGTTTTTT.

This chain uses TRBV30 with TRBJ1-3; possible D gene TRBD1, 6 bases. The V gene lost 4 bases and the J gene lost 0 bases, with 16 bases spanning the gap. This CDR3 spans 16 amino acids. Germline CDR1 is GTSNPN and CDR2 is SVGIG (reference sequence). The chain's CDR3 is CAWNPHDRTSGNTIYF. DNA of the CDR3: TGTGCCTGGAACCCCCACGACAGGACCTCTGGAAACACCATATATTTT.

The V and J genes are TRBV18 and TRBJ2-2; D unclear. V was trimmed by 0 bases and J by 1 base, leaving 6 bases between them. Germline values: CDR1 KGHSH, CDR2 LQKENI. CDR3 length: 15 residues. The CDR3 loop reads CASSPPNGNTGELFF. The CDR3 DNA follows: TGTGCCAGCTCACCACCGAACGGGAACACCGGGGAGCTGTTTTTT.

The chain joins TRBV11-2 to TRBJ1-2; 8 bases map to TRBD1. The CDR3 consists of 13 residues. The V and J ends lost 3 bases and 7 bases, in that order; junction bases with no gene match: 4. CDR1 and CDR2 from the germline V gene are SGHAT and FQNNGV. The CDR3 loop is CASSLGQAIGYTF. The CDR3 DNA follows: TGTGCCAGCAGCTTGGGACAGGCTATTGGCTACACCTTC.

The chain employs TRBV27 and TRBJ2-1, with 7 bases aligning to TRBD2. The CDR3 is 15 residues long. CDR1 MNHEY and CDR2 SMNVEV come from the germline V gene (reference sequence). With 5 bases clipped from V and 5 bases from J, the junction kept 9 bases outside the gene matches. Here the CDR3 reads CASSLRSGYHNEQFF. The DNA for the CDR3 is TGTGCCAGCAGTCTCCGTAGCGGGTATCACAATGAGCAGTTCTTC.